This T cell receptor beta chain appears in the sequencing data of a study of T cells after yellow fever vaccination. One entry per CDR3 protein, called by TCRdb with MiXCR from the 5' RACE reads. The data contain a few hundred thousand distinct CDR3 sequences, 3% to 4.5% of them singletons. V was clipped by 1 base and J by 5 bases, with 15 bases between them. CDR1 and CDR2 from the germline V gene are LGHNA and YNFKEQ. CDR3 length: 16 residues. Only a few counts were recorded for this clonotype. The source was PBMCs, collected 5 days after the yellow fever booster vaccination. The TCR sequence derives from a man between 18 and 29 years old who received the YFV17D yellow fever vaccine. This rearrangement joins TRBV4-2 to TRBJ1-5; D is perhaps TRBD1 (6 bases). CDR3: CASSQVTGSGDQPQHF. CDR3 DNA sequence: TGTGCCAGCAGCCAAGTAACAGGGTCGGGGGATCAGCCCCAGCATTTT.